The 20 T cell receptor beta chains in this list originate from one sample, sequenced in a study of cytomegalovirus exposure and HLA in healthy donors. In the PCR, 60 Vbeta and 13 Jbeta primers were used. The repertoire was sequenced with immunoSEQ multiplex PCR; TCRdb's copy has only in-frame clones and lacks some. The sample contains 150,000 to 200,000 clones, approximately 80% of which appear only once. Material for sequencing was PBMCs. The receptor source for this set is a woman in her forties or fifties in good health and CMV-seronegative.

To note about this clone: Other DNA sequences of this sample code for an identical CDR3. This chain joins TRBV18 and TRBJ2-3; 9 bases fit TRBD2. After removal of 6 bases from V and 2 bases from J, the junction contained 6 bases not matched to a gene. Per the germline V gene, CDR1 is KGHSH and CDR2 is LQKENI. The CDR3 consists of 15 residues. The chain's CDR3 is CASSPRGGDTDTQYF. CDR3 nucleotide sequence: TGTGCCAGCTCCCCCCGCGGGGGGGACACAGATACGCAGTATTTT.

The rearrangement uses TRBV5-1 and TRBJ2-5; the match to TRBD2 covers 8 bases. V was clipped by 1 base and J by 0 bases; unmatched bases: 2. Germline V gene data show CDR1 as SGHRS and CDR2 as YFSETQ. This CDR3 comprises 15 residues. The CDR3 is CASSLSGGYQETQYF. CDR3 in DNA: TGCGCCAGCAGCTTGTCGGGGGGGTACCAAGAGACCCAGTACTTC. The whole variable domain, filled in from reference TRBV5-1 and TRBJ2-5, reads KAGVTQTPRYLIKTRGQQVTLSCSPISGHRSVSWYQQTPGQGLQFLFEYFSETQRNKGNFPGRFSGRQFSNSRSEMNVSTLELGDSALYLCASSLSGGYQETQYFGPGTRLLVL.

This sequence joins TRBV5-1 and TRBJ2-7; D is perhaps TRBD2 (5 bases). The V end lost 3 bases, the J end lost 6 bases, and 13 bases lay between the germline ends. This CDR3 is 13 amino acids long. Germline CDR1 and CDR2: SGHRS and YFSETQ. The CDR3 sequence: CASSSGLTPEQYF. The CDR3 nucleotides read TGCGCCAGCAGCTCTGGACTGACCCCCGAGCAGTACTTC.

As DNA, the CDR3 is TGCGCCAGCAGCCCGGGACAGAACAATGAGCAGTTCTTC. As protein: CASSPGQNNEQFF. This chain connects TRBV5-1 to TRBJ2-7; 7 bases are shared with TRBD1. The better agreement between TRBJ2-1 and the DNA end casts doubt on the J call. Germline V gives CDR1 SGHRS, CDR2 YFSETQ. There are 13 residues in the CDR3.

This chain links TRBV15 with TRBJ2-7; tentatively, D is TRBD2 (5 bases). Germline CDR1 LNHNV, CDR2 YYDKDF (reference sequence). This CDR3 is built from 13 residues. Trimming took 0 bases from V and 7 from J, leaving 10 bases between them. CDR3 nucleotide sequence: TGTGCCACCAGCAGAGATCGTCCGGGGGAGCAGTACTTC. Protein: CATSRDRPGEQYF.

CDR3 protein: CASRRGQSPIYEQYF. CDR3 nucleotide sequence: TGTGCCAGCAGAAGGGGACAATCCCCTATTTACGAGCAGTACTTC. This chain connects TRBV6-5 to TRBJ2-7; a weak D match, TRBD1 (6 bases). Trimming took 6 bases from V and 4 from J, leaving 19 bases between them. Germline V gene sequence: CDR1 MNHEY, CDR2 SVGAGI. The CDR3 sequence is 15 residues long.

The chain is built from TRBV19 and TRBJ2-7; the match to TRBD1 covers 11 bases. The germline gives CDR1 LNHDA, CDR2 SQIVND (reference sequence). V dropped 9 bases and J dropped 3; count of bases not matched to a gene: 4. The CDR3 extends over 13 amino acids. The CDR3 DNA reads as TGTGCCAGCGCCGGGACAGGGGGCTACGAGCAGTACTTC. Residues: CASAGTGGYEQYF.

This chain connects TRBV5-1 to TRBJ2-1; 8 bases line up with TRBD2. J gave up 1 base and V 1 base, and 4 bases lay outside the gene matches. The CDR3 extends over 16 amino acids. Germline assignment: CDR1 SGHRS and CDR2 YFSETQ. This CDR3 is CASSLSPGGSYNEQFF. Here the CDR3 DNA reads TGCGCCAGCAGCTTGTCCCCGGGAGGGTCCTACAATGAGCAGTTCTTC.

On this clone: One end of the junction does not line up with germline, which may come from a read error. The rearrangement uses TRBV7-9 and TRBJ2-3, with D unclear. The CDR3 contains 15 residues. Germline CDR1 reads SEHNR; CDR2 reads FQNEAQ (reference sequence). The CDR3 DNA sequence: TGTTCCAGCCGCGATGGCAGCGTAGTCACAGATACGCAGTATTTT. Translated: CSSRDGSVVTDTQYF.

Here the CDR3 DNA reads TGTGCTAGTGGTTTGGTACTGACTAGCGGGGCCGAGGGGTGGAGCACCGGGGAGCTGTTTTTT. Encoded protein: CASGLVLTSGAEGWSTGELFF. The V call is TRBV12-5, the J call TRBJ2-2, with 11 bases that match TRBD2. Germline values: CDR1 LGHNT, CDR2 FRNRAP. The CDR3 consists of 21 residues. V lost 0 bases and J lost 4; bases outside the gene matches: 16.

This chain links TRBV7-2 with TRBJ2-3, with TRBD1 identical over 9 bases. The CDR3 loop spans 15 amino acids. V dropped 1 base and J dropped 11; count of bases not matched to a gene: 10. Per germline, CDR1 SGHTA and CDR2 FQGNSA. CDR3 residues: CASSLEGTGPGGQYF. The CDR3 bases are TGTGCCAGCAGCTTAGAAGGGACAGGGCCCGGAGGGCAGTATTTT.

This sequence joins TRBV14 and TRBJ1-2; D ambiguous. Trimming removed 4 bases at V and 1 base at J, with 16 bases between. The CDR3 runs to 16 residues. Germline V CDR1 and CDR2: SGHDN, FVKESK. In DNA, the CDR3 is TGTGCCAGCAGCCCGTCGGGGTGGGTGGATAACTATGGCTACACCTTC. Translating gives CASSPSGWVDNYGYTF.

The chain is built from TRBV6-5 and TRBJ2-2, with TRBD2 as a possible D gene (6 bases). Germline lookup yields CDR1 MNHEY and CDR2 SVGAGI. This CDR3 has 16 amino acids. Trimming took off 2 bases at V and 4 bases at J, with 14 bases between the two ends. CDR3 protein: CASSYIPISGTGELFF. CDR3 sequence (DNA): TGTGCCAGCAGTTACATCCCCATTAGCGGCACCGGGGAGCTGTTTTTT.

This clone was seen only a few times. This chain connects TRBV10-2 to TRBJ1-4, with 7 bases identical to TRBD1. Germline V gives CDR1 WSHSY, CDR2 SAAADI. This CDR3 has 22 residues. The V gene end was trimmed by 0 bases and the J gene end by 5 bases; junction bases not matched to a gene: 24. The CDR3 spells CASSESYSKQQATYRGNEKLFF. The CDR3 DNA reads as TGCGCCAGCAGTGAGTCCTACTCTAAACAACAGGCAACCTACAGGGGAAATGAAAAACTGTTTTTT.

This clone was picked up one time. The chain carries TRBV28 and TRBJ1-5; no clear D. Trimming took 3 bases from V and 6 from J, leaving 6 bases between them. Looked up from germline, CDR1 is MDHEN and CDR2 is SYDVKM. This CDR3 has 12 amino acids. CDR3 DNA sequence: TGTGCCAGCAGTTTGTTGCGTCAGCCCCAGCATTTT. Protein sequence: CASSLLRQPQHF.

This clone was detected a few times. This sequence joins TRBV6-1 and TRBJ1-3; no clear D gene. Germline CDR1 reads MNHNS; CDR2 reads SASEGT. V was clipped by 3 bases and J by 0 bases, with 9 bases between them. The CDR3 is made up of 15 amino acids. For the CDR3, the DNA is TGTGCCAGCAGTGATTCTCCCAGCTCTGGAAACACCATATATTTT. Translated: CASSDSPSSGNTIYF.

The chain carries TRBV11-2 and TRBJ2-2; 9 nucleotides line up with TRBD2. CDR3 length: 15 amino acids. Per the germline V gene, CDR1 is SGHAT and CDR2 is FQNNGV. The trim removed 2 bases at V and 8 bases at J, leaving 6 bases unmatched. The DNA for the CDR3 is TGTGCCAGCAGCTTACAGCGGGAGGCCCGGGGGGAGCTGTTTTTT. Translation gives CASSLQREARGELFF.

The CDR3 coding sequence is TGTGCCAGCAGCTTACGGAGAGCGGATGGCTACACCTTC. It encodes CASSLRRADGYTF. The chain joins TRBV11-2 to TRBJ1-2; D is uncertain. Per the germline V gene, CDR1 is SGHAT and CDR2 is FQNNGV. V dropped 2 bases and J dropped 6 bases, with 10 bases sitting between them. There are 13 residues in the CDR3.

J is TRBJ1-4 and V is TRBV30; D ambiguous. The CDR3 contains 12 residues. Germline V gene data show CDR1 as GTSNPN and CDR2 as SVGIG (reference sequence). V lost 5 bases to trimming and J lost 1 base, with 5 bases between them. As DNA, the CDR3 is TGTGCCTGGTCAATAACTAATGAAAAACTGTTTTTT. Amino acid sequence: CAWSITNEKLFF.

CDR3 region: CASSPKLAGVTGELFF. CDR3 DNA sequence: TGTGCCAGCAGCCCGAAACTAGCGGGAGTAACCGGGGAGCTGTTTTTT. The rearrangement uses TRBV7-9 and TRBJ2-2, with 11 bases identical to TRBD2. Unmatched junction bases numbered 7, after V lost 5 bases and J lost 5 bases. The germline V gene has CDR1 SEHNR and CDR2 FQNEAQ (reference sequence). CDR3 size: 16 residues.